This T cell receptor (beta chain) was identified in a study of blood T cells in healthy people across ages. Broader study findings: The CMV status of each donor remained undetermined, and this could have confounded shifts in expanded clonotypes.

Trimming removed 2 bases at V and 1 base at J, with 9 bases between. This CDR3 has 14 amino acids. Germline V gene data show CDR1 as MNHEY and CDR2 as SVGEGT. Primers used in a second PCR of roughly 7 to 11 cycles were a sample-barcoded 5' primer and a J-beta primer mix. Unique molecular identifiers of 12 random nucleotides labeled each cDNA. TCRdb re-called the 5' RACE reads with MiXCR, one entry per CDR3 protein. The sample yields roughly 1.9 million distinct CDR3 sequences, approximately 40% seen once. A remark on this clonotype: Its specificity is not known.

Extraction of total RNA produced a minimum of 5.5 micrograms from each sample. The chain recombines TRBV6-2 or TRBV6-3 with TRBJ2-7, with no clear D. The specimen sequenced was blood. The TCR originated in a human donor in good health. For the CDR3, the DNA is TGTGCCAGCAGTTACCGGTCCGTATCCTACGAGCAGTACTTC. Translated, it gives CASSYRSVSYEQYF.